The 17 T cell receptor beta chains presented below share a single source sample, sequenced in a study of metastatic and nonmetastatic thyroid tumors. Every patient underwent thyroid surgery untreated. TCRdb re-processed the PCR reads through MiXCR. The sample holds 15,000 to 20,000 clones, 12% seen once. Sequencing input: tumor tissue. The receptors shown here come from a female donor with papillary thyroid cancer or a benign thyroid nodule (not recorded which). Some clones in this sample may be carry-over from other donors' samples.

There are many counts of this clone. A much larger clone lies one base from this, so it may be a read error. This chain links TRBV6-2 or TRBV6-3 with TRBJ2-5; D possibly corresponds to TRBD1 (6 bases). Per germline, CDR1 MNHEY and CDR2 SVGEGT. This CDR3 has 14 residues. V was pared by 0 bases and J by 5 bases, with 10 bases between. CDR3 sequence (DNA): TGTGCCAGCAGTTACTCGGGGGCGTGGGAGACCCAGTACTTC. It translates to CASSYSGAWETQYF.

This clone was detected many times. The chain recombines TRBV6-1 with TRBJ1-2, with a tentative D call TRBD1 (6 bases). Trimming pared 5 bases from V and 8 bases from J, leaving 12 bases between. Germline assignment: CDR1 MNHNS and CDR2 SASEGT. The length of the CDR3 is 12 residues. The CDR3 loop reads CASSSAGDGYTF. The CDR3 DNA follows: TGTGCCAGCAGTTCCGCAGGGGACGGCTACACCTTC.

Ten or more counts support this clone. The rearrangement links TRBV28 to TRBJ1-5, with unresolved D. The germline V gene encodes CDR1 MDHEN and CDR2 SYDVKM. CDR3 length: 16 residues. The V end lost 5 bases, the J end lost 4 bases, and 18 bases lay between the germline ends. CDR3 in DNA: TGTGCCAGCAGTCCCGGCTACGGACGGGGAAATCAGCCCCAGCATTTT. Encoded protein: CASSPGYGRGNQPQHF.

The chain is built from TRBV10-2 and TRBJ1-2; D is uncertain. CDR3 length: 13 residues. Germline V CDR1 and CDR2: WSHSY, SAAADI. The CDR3 DNA reads as TGCGTCGGCAGTGATCTGGGCGGAACTGGCTACACCTTC. Amino acid sequence: CVGSDLGGTGYTF.

This clone was seen ten or more times. A read error may account for a junction end that differs from germline. This specimen includes other DNA sequences encoding the same CDR3. J is TRBJ2-7 and V is TRBV6-1; D might be TRBD1 or TRBD2, each matching 5 bases. Germline V gene sequence: CDR1 MNHNS, CDR2 SASEGT. The CDR3 extends over 15 amino acids. This chain's CDR3 is CASSSRDRSSYEQYF. In DNA, the CDR3 is TGTGCCAGCAGCAGCCGGGACCGGAGCTCCTACGAACAGTACTTC.

This clone has a handful of counts. The chain joins TRBV6-2 or TRBV6-3 to TRBJ2-5; no clear D gene. Deletions cut 6 bases from V and 5 bases from J, with 13 bases between. The CDR3 covers 13 residues. The V gene's germline CDR1 is MNHEY and CDR2 SVGEGT. The CDR3 spells CASSPGFGETQYF. CDR3 coding DNA: TGTGCCAGCAGCCCCGGGTTTGGGGAGACCCAGTACTTC.

The table lists this clone with many counts. The chain carries TRBV6-1 and TRBJ2-7; maybe TRBD1 (5 bases). With 5 bases removed from V and 5 bases from J, the gap between germline ends came to 16 bases. Germline V gene data show CDR1 as MNHNS and CDR2 as SASEGT. This CDR3 region has 14 residues. The CDR3 protein is CASSRTWGKHEQYF. The DNA for the CDR3 is TGTGCCAGCAGTAGGACATGGGGTAAGCACGAGCAGTACTTC.

In this sample, this clone turned up many times. A clone one base away is much larger, so this may be a read error. Other DNA variants within this sample encode the same CDR3. The genes are TRBV19 and TRBJ2-2, with D perhaps being TRBD1 or TRBD2 (7 bases each). There are 16 residues in the CDR3. Germline CDR1 is LNHDA and CDR2 is SQIVND (reference sequence). The DNA of the CDR3 is TGTGCCAGCTCAACCATCAGGGGGGACTACACCGGAGAGCTGTTTTTT. Protein product: CASSTIRGDYTGELFF.

This clone was seen repeatedly, ten times or more. The V call is TRBV2, the J call TRBJ1-6; possible D gene TRBD1, 5 bases. CDR1 SNHLY and CDR2 FYNNEI come from the germline V gene. This CDR3 contains 14 residues. V lost 7 bases and J 0 bases, leaving 7 bases between the germline ends. The CDR3 DNA sequence: TGTGCCAGCACCGGGGGCTCCTATAATTCACCCCTCCACTTT. The encoded protein is CASTGGSYNSPLHF.

This clone was seen at least ten times. The V call is TRBV29-1, the J call TRBJ2-3; no clear D. Trimming left V 6 bases short and J 6 bases short, with 22 bases between. Germline CDR1 reads SQVTM; CDR2 reads ANQGSEA. The CDR3 consists of 15 residues. CDR3 sequence: CSVHRDPKNSDTQYF. CDR3 coding DNA: TGCAGCGTCCATCGAGACCCCAAGAATAGTGATACGCAGTATTTT.

This clone is labeled medium-sized. This chain joins TRBV7-2 and TRBJ1-2; no clear D. Germline CDR1 and CDR2: SGHTA and FQGNSA. The CDR3 loop spans 14 amino acids. Trimming took 4 bases from V and 3 from J, leaving 12 bases between them. The CDR3 DNA reads as TGTGCCAGCAGCTCCTCAATGACGGACTATGGCTACACCTTC. Its protein product is CASSSSMTDYGYTF.

This clone is medium-sized within its sample. The V gene is TRBV11-2, the J gene TRBJ2-1; the D call may be TRBD1 or TRBD2 (5 bases each). This CDR3 contains 16 residues. With 0 bases removed from V and 5 bases from J, the gap between germline ends came to 14 bases. The germline V gene has CDR1 SGHAT and CDR2 FQNNGV. In DNA, the CDR3 is TGTGCCAGCAGCTTAGACGCAGGGTGGACTGACAATGAGCAGTTCTTC. Translation gives CASSLDAGWTDNEQFF.

This clone was seen ten or more times. Within the sample, other DNA sequences also encode this same CDR3. V is TRBV18 and J is TRBJ2-3; 7 bases are a match to TRBD1. The CDR3 consists of 15 residues. Germline lookup yields CDR1 KGHSH and CDR2 LQKENI. Trimming at V came to 4 bases and at J to 1 base, leaving 5 bases not matched to a gene. The CDR3 nucleotides are TGTGCCAGCTCACAAGACAGGGCGGGCACAGATACGCAGTATTTT. Its translation is CASSQDRAGTDTQYF. The full variable domain, its missing parts supplied by reference TRBV18 and TRBJ2-3, is NAGVMQNPRHLVRRRGQEARLRCSPMKGHSHVYWYRQLPEEGLKFMVYLQKENIIDESGMPKERFSAEFPKEGPSILRIQQVVRGDSAAYFCASSQDRAGTDTQYFGPGTRLTVL.

This clone occurred many times. The chain is built from TRBV10-3 and TRBJ2-1; 8 bases line up with TRBD2. Germline CDR1 is ENHRY and CDR2 is SYGVKD. The junction had 6 bases not matched to a gene; V was cut back by 3 bases and J by 5 bases. The CDR3 extends over 15 amino acids. The CDR3 is CAISDSAGGDNEQFF. CDR3 sequence (DNA): TGTGCCATCAGTGACTCGGCGGGGGGAGACAATGAGCAGTTCTTC.

This clone occurred many times. V usage is TRBV7-9 and J usage is TRBJ1-6; D remains unclear. Germline-derived CDR1 and CDR2 are SEHNR and FQNEAQ (reference sequence). The CDR3 sequence is 15 residues long. Trimming removed 2 bases at V and 4 bases at J, with 9 bases between. The CDR3: CASSLKALYNSPLHF. The CDR3 nucleotides are TGTGCCAGCAGCTTAAAGGCACTTTATAATTCACCCCTCCACTTT.

This clone was counted ten times or more. The rearrangement joins TRBV6-1 to TRBJ2-3; D not resolved. Germline CDR1 MNHNS, CDR2 SASEGT. Trimming left V 6 bases short and J 3 bases short, with 13 bases between. The CDR3 extends over 14 amino acids. CDR3: CASSHLDGTDTQYF. CDR3 coding DNA: TGTGCCAGCAGCCACCTAGATGGAACAGATACGCAGTATTTT.

To note about this clone: A much more abundant neighbour one base away suggests this may be a read error. Other DNA variants within this sample encode the same CDR3. J is TRBJ2-3 and V is TRBV7-2, with D uncertain. The CDR3 extends over 13 amino acids. The V gene's germline CDR1 is SGHTA and CDR2 FQGNSA. The CDR3 loop is CASSADRLDTQYF. The CDR3 bases are TGTGCCAGCAGCGCGGACCGGTTAGATACGCAGTATTTC. Supplemented by reference TRBV7-2 and TRBJ2-3, the full variable domain reads GAGVSQSPSNKVTEKGKDVELRCDPISGHTALYWYRQSLGQGLEFLIYFQGNSAPDKSGLPSDRFSAERTGGSVSTLTIQRTQQEDSAVYLCASSADRLDTQYFGPGTRLTVL.